One and the same sample provided the 26 T cell receptor beta chains below, sequenced in a study of T-cell reconstitution after alpha-beta-depleted transplantation in children. Preparation of the TCRbeta library involved a method that used unique molecular identifiers. Each CDR3 protein is one row after TCRdb ran MiXCR on the PCR reads. The sample records 400,000 to 500,000 distinct CDR3 sequences, 11% being singletons. The input for sequencing was PBMCs from the stem cell graft donor, taken from the stem cell graft. These TCRs come from a human donor who donated a stem cell graft to a child with acute myeloid leukemia.

The rearrangement joins TRBV20-1 to TRBJ2-3; 7 positions match TRBD2. Germline loops: CDR1 DFQATT, CDR2 SNEGSKA (reference sequence). The ends lost 7 bases at V and 2 bases at J; junction bases unmatched: 6. The CDR3 has 13 residues. The CDR3 region has the DNA TGCAGTGTCCGAGCGGGATACACAGATACGCAGTATTTT. This sequence encodes CSVRAGYTDTQYF.

The chain links TRBV20-1 to TRBJ2-2; unclear D gene. This CDR3 region has 13 residues. V lost 1 base to trimming and J lost 2 bases, with 5 bases between them. Germline loops: CDR1 DFQATT, CDR2 SNEGSKA (reference sequence). This CDR3 is CSARVPNTGELFF. CDR3 in DNA: TGCAGTGCTAGAGTGCCTAACACCGGGGAGCTGTTTTTT.

The rearrangement uses TRBV19 and TRBJ1-5; D possibly corresponds to TRBD1 (6 bases). Germline assignment: CDR1 LNHDA and CDR2 SQIVND (reference sequence). Trimming removed 5 bases at V and 0 bases at J, with 14 bases between. The CDR3 length is 16 residues. The CDR3 loop reads CASSLRTGLSNQPQHF. CDR3 in DNA: TGTGCCAGTAGTCTACGAACAGGGCTTAGCAATCAGCCCCAGCATTTT.

The rearrangement links TRBV20-1 to TRBJ1-5, with D possibly being TRBD1 (5 bases). The CDR3 sequence is 15 residues long. Germline V CDR1 and CDR2: DFQATT, SNEGSKA (reference sequence). Trimming left V 0 bases short and J 4 bases short, with 13 bases between. The CDR3 coding sequence is TGCAGTGCTAGAGATCACACCAGGGCAAATCAGCCCCAGCATTTT. Protein sequence: CSARDHTRANQPQHF.

There are a few counts of this clonotype. V and J are TRBV20-1 and TRBJ1-2; no clear D gene. The V gene lost 1 base and the J gene lost 1 base, with 16 bases spanning the gap. CDR3 size: 16 residues. The germline gives CDR1 DFQATT, CDR2 SNEGSKA (reference sequence). The CDR3 nucleotides read TGCAGTGCTAGAGGGAGGTTGGGCAGAATTAACTATGGCTACACCTTC. Translated: CSARGRLGRINYGYTF.

This clonotype showed up many times. The chain uses TRBV9 and TRBJ2-1, with 10 bases aligning to TRBD2. Trimming cost V 6 bases and J 9 bases; bases outside gene matches: 15. Germline-derived CDR1 and CDR2 are SGDLS and YYNGEE. The CDR3 runs to 16 residues. CDR3 in amino acids: CASTSQEREGQGEQFF. In nucleotides, the CDR3 is TGTGCCAGCACCAGTCAGGAGCGGGAGGGCCAGGGTGAGCAGTTCTTC. The full variable domain, rest sourced from reference TRBV9 and TRBJ2-1, is DSGVTQTPKHLITATGQRVTLRCSPRSGDLSVYWYQQSLDQGLQFLIQYYNGEERAKGNILERFSAQQFPDLHSELNLSSLELGDSALYFCASTSQEREGQGEQFFGPGTRLTVL.

This clonotype came up a few times. CDR3 in amino acids: CASSVDRVSGKQYF. The CDR3 DNA is TGTGCCAGCAGCGTAGACCGGGTGAGCGGGAAGCAGTACTTC. The chain has TRBV11-1 and TRBJ2-7, with 7 bases lining up with TRBD2. Germline V gives CDR1 SGHAT, CDR2 FQDESV (reference sequence). This CDR3 comprises 14 residues. The J segment lost 8 bases and the V segment lost 5 bases, leaving 12 bases of the junction unmatched.

This clonotype was detected a few times. The chain combines TRBV11-2 with TRBJ1-4; D unclear. Between the trimmed V and J ends, which lost 6 bases and 0 bases, there was a span of 11 bases. The CDR3 length is 15 residues. From germline, CDR1 is SGHAT and CDR2 FQNNGV. The CDR3 DNA follows: TGTGCCAGCAGACCACGCGCAGCAACTAATGAAAAACTGTTTTTT. This translates into CASRPRAATNEKLFF.

This clonotype was observed a handful of times. The chain links TRBV5-5 to TRBJ2-1, with 13 bases matching TRBD2. Germline V gene data show CDR1 as SGHKS and CDR2 as YYEKEE (reference sequence). The CDR3 totals 18 residues. V trimming: 0 bases; J trimming: 9 bases; junction bases outside the gene matches: 12. Here the CDR3 reads CASSLERLAGGRIREQFF. The CDR3 DNA reads TGTGCCAGCAGCTTGGAAAGACTAGCGGGGGGACGGATTCGTGAGCAGTTCTTC.

The chain couples TRBV6-1 to TRBJ2-5, with a tentative D call TRBD2 (5 bases). The CDR3 spans 15 residues. Between the trimmed V and J ends, which lost 3 bases and 1 base, there was a span of 12 bases. The germline V gene has CDR1 MNHNS and CDR2 SASEGT. The CDR3 DNA sequence: TGTGCCAGCAGTGACGTCGGGATCCCCCAAGAGACCCAGTACTTC. Translation gives CASSDVGIPQETQYF.

This clonotype was seen a handful of times. This chain connects TRBV29-1 to TRBJ2-1; 8 bases agree with TRBD2. The CDR3 consists of 14 residues. Losses at the gene ends were 6 bases for V and 5 bases for J; bases not matched to a gene: 9. Germline CDR1 reads SQVTM; CDR2 reads ANQGSEA. CDR3 amino acids: CSVSGTRGDNEQFF. CDR3 DNA: TGCAGCGTATCCGGGACTAGGGGAGACAATGAGCAGTTCTTC.

This clonotype was picked up a small number of times. The genes are TRBV7-2 and TRBJ2-7, with 7 bases aligning to TRBD2. The J segment lost 6 bases and the V segment lost 5 bases, leaving 7 bases of the junction unmatched. The CDR3 has 13 residues. Germline CDR1 reads SGHTA; CDR2 reads FQGNSA. CDR3 region: CASSPRTSSEQYF. CDR3 in DNA: TGTGCCAGCAGCCCACGGACTAGTTCCGAGCAGTACTTC.

This clonotype was seen a handful of times. This chain joins TRBV7-9 and TRBJ2-3, with D perhaps TRBD1 or TRBD2 (5 bases each). V was cut by 1 base and J by 2 bases, with 10 bases left in between. In germline, CDR1 is SEHNR, CDR2 FQNEAQ (reference sequence). This CDR3 is built from 15 residues. Here the CDR3 reads CASSLDRGPTDTQYF. CDR3 nucleotides: TGTGCCAGCAGCTTAGATCGGGGACCCACAGATACGCAGTATTTT.

The rearrangement uses TRBV24-1 and TRBJ2-2, with 8 bases that match TRBD1. The ends lost 4 bases at V and 4 bases at J; junction bases unmatched: 7. This CDR3 is built from 16 residues. Per the germline V gene, CDR1 is KGHDR and CDR2 is SFDVKD. The DNA of the CDR3 is TGTGCCACCAGTGACCGGAGACAGGGGCGCACCGGGGAGCTGTTTTTT. It translates to CATSDRRQGRTGELFF.

This clonotype was detected many times. The CDR3 loop reads CASSSGSSGSHEQFF. In nucleotides, the CDR3 is TGTGCCAGCAGCTCAGGAAGTTCGGGTTCCCATGAGCAGTTCTTC. The chain employs TRBV7-9 and TRBJ2-1; no firm D call. V lost 4 bases and J 8 bases, leaving 18 bases between the germline ends. Per germline, CDR1 SEHNR and CDR2 FQNEAQ (reference sequence). CDR3 length: 15 amino acids.

This clonotype was seen a few times. The CDR3 sequence is CSARNPGQINYGYTF. The CDR3 nucleotides read TGCAGTGCTAGAAACCCCGGGCAGATTAACTATGGCTACACCTTC. This rearrangement joins TRBV20-1 to TRBJ1-2; D not resolved. The CDR3 runs 15 residues. With 2 bases removed from V and 1 base from J, the gap between germline ends came to 14 bases. CDR1 is DFQATT and CDR2 is SNEGSKA in the germline V gene (reference sequence).

The V gene is TRBV15, the J gene TRBJ2-7; the D gene is possibly TRBD2 (6 bases). The germline V gene encodes CDR1 LNHNV and CDR2 YYDKDF (reference sequence). The V end lost 0 bases, the J end lost 7 bases, and 19 bases lay between the germline ends. The length of the CDR3 is 16 residues. The CDR3 bases are TGTGCCACCAGCAGAGACCCGGGACTCTCAGGAGGGGAGCAGTACTTC. It is translated as CATSRDPGLSGGEQYF.

This clonotype was observed a handful of times. The CDR3 sequence: CASSQGLAGHYEQYF. DNA of the CDR3: TGTGCCAGCAGCCAGGGACTAGCGGGCCACTACGAGCAGTACTTC. V is TRBV7-6 and J is TRBJ2-7; 12 nucleotides line up with TRBD2. From germline, CDR1 is SGHVS and CDR2 FNYEAQ. V gave up 5 bases and J gave up 3 bases; unmatched junction bases: 5. The CDR3 extends over 15 amino acids.

This clonotype was observed a handful of times. This sequence joins TRBV15 and TRBJ2-1; D is possibly TRBD2 (5 bases). CDR3 length: 16 residues. Trimming stripped 5 bases from V and 0 bases from J, with 14 bases between. From germline, CDR1 is LNHNV and CDR2 YYDKDF (reference sequence). The CDR3 DNA reads as TGTGCCACCAGCGGAGGATCGCCAATCTCCTACAATGAGCAGTTCTTC. It translates to CATSGGSPISYNEQFF. The full variable domain, completed using reference TRBV15 and TRBJ2-1, is DAMVIQNPRYQVTQFGKPVTLSCSQTLNHNVMYWYQQKSSQAPKLLFHYYDKDFNNEADTPDNFQSRRPNTSFCFLDIRSPGLGDTAMYLCATSGGSPISYNEQFFGPGTRLTVL.

On this clonotype itself: Compared with germline, one end of the junction differs, possibly owing to a read error. V gene TRBV3-1 combines with J gene TRBJ2-5, with D hard to call. Per the germline V gene, CDR1 is LGHDT and CDR2 is YNNKEL (reference sequence). This CDR3 has 15 amino acids. The CDR3 DNA follows: TGTGCCACCAGCCAAGAGCCCCAGAGACAAGAGACCCAGTACTTC. Translated, it gives CATSQEPQRQETQYF.

This clonotype appeared a few times. This chain joins TRBV19 and TRBJ1-1; no firm D call. Germline-derived CDR1 and CDR2 are LNHDA and SQIVND (reference sequence). This CDR3 comprises 14 residues. Trimming removed 10 bases from V and 1 base from J, with 16 bases in between. For the CDR3, the DNA is TGTGCCACCACTCCCGGACGACGGAACACTGAAGCTTTCTTT. It encodes CATTPGRRNTEAFF.

The chain uses TRBV5-6 and TRBJ2-1; 8 nucleotides line up with TRBD2. CDR1 and CDR2 from the germline V gene are SGHDT and YYEEEE. The length of the CDR3 is 17 residues. Losses at the gene ends were 0 bases for V and 10 bases for J; bases not matched to a gene: 15. The DNA of the CDR3 is TGTGCCAGCAGCTTGGAGGGGCTAGCGGGCTTGCAATGGGAGCAGTTCTTC. This translates into CASSLEGLAGLQWEQFF.

This clonotype came up a few times. In DNA form, the CDR3 reads TGCGCCAGCAGCTTCGATATCCCCGAAAAACTGTTTTTT. Translation gives CASSFDIPEKLFF. The chain couples TRBV5-1 to TRBJ1-4; D remains unclear. CDR1 and CDR2 (germline): SGHRS, YFSETQ. CDR3 length: 13 residues. V was pared by 2 bases and J by 8 bases, with 10 bases between.

This chain joins TRBV12-3 or TRBV12-4 and TRBJ1-5, with no clear D. The V end lost 3 bases, the J end lost 6 bases, and 15 bases lay between the germline ends. This CDR3 has 15 residues. CDR3 protein: CASSFSGVATQPQHF. CDR3 coding DNA: TGTGCCAGCAGTTTTTCCGGGGTTGCGACTCAGCCCCAGCATTTT.

At least ten counts were recorded for this clonotype. This chain connects TRBV7-6 to TRBJ2-7, with 9 bases matching TRBD2. Germline V lookup: CDR1 SGHVS, CDR2 FNYEAQ. V shed 6 bases and J 2 bases; nucleotides not matched to a gene: 5. There are 14 residues in the CDR3. The CDR3 is CASSPRLAAYEQYF. The CDR3 DNA sequence: TGTGCCAGCAGTCCTCGACTAGCGGCCTACGAGCAGTACTTC.

This clonotype was detected a few times. The chain carries TRBV9 and TRBJ1-6, with D tentatively TRBD1 (6 bases). V shed 2 bases and J shed 0 bases, with 9 bases lying between them. Germline CDR1 and CDR2: SGDLS and YYNGEE. CDR3 length: 16 amino acids. This CDR3 reads CASSVSQGSYNSPLHF. In nucleotides, the CDR3 is TGTGCCAGCAGCGTTTCACAGGGCTCCTATAATTCACCCCTCCACTTT.